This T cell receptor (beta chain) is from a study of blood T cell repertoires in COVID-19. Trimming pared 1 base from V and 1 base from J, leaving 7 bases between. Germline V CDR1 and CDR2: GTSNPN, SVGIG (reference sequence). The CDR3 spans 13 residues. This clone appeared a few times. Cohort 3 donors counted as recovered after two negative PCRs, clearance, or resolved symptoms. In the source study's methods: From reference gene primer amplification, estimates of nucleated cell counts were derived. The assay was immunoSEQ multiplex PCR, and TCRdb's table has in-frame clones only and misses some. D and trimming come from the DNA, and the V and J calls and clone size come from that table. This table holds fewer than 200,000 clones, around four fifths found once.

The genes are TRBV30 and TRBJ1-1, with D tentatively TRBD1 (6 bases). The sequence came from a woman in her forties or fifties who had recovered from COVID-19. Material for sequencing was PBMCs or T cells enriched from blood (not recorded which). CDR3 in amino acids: CAWSDRENTEAFF. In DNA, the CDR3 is TGTGCCTGGAGTGACAGGGAGAACACTGAAGCTTTCTTT.